Following are 22 T cell receptor beta chains from one sample sequenced in a study of blood T cell repertoires in COVID-19. Assay used: immunoSEQ multiplex PCR; TCRdb lists only in-frame clones, some missing. The sample includes about 240,000 clones, about nine tenths of them seen just once. Sample: peripheral blood. These receptors all come from a man in his 60s who had recovered from COVID-19.

This sequence joins TRBV5-1 and TRBJ1-1; the D gene is possibly TRBD1 (5 bases). This CDR3 is built from 17 residues. Germline values: CDR1 SGHRS, CDR2 YFSETQ. The germline V and J ends were trimmed by 1 base and 0 bases, with 16 bases remaining between them. The CDR3 loop reads CASSLQGVAFMNTEAFF. The CDR3 DNA is TGCGCCAGCAGCTTGCAAGGGGTGGCCTTCATGAACACTGAAGCTTTCTTT.

This chain connects TRBV7-8 to TRBJ2-5, with a tentative D call TRBD2 (5 bases). The CDR3 has 14 amino acids. Germline V gene sequence: CDR1 SGHVS, CDR2 FQNEAQ. V lost 3 bases, J lost 4 bases, and 12 bases lay in between. CDR3 sequence: CASSFAGGSETQYF. Written as DNA, the CDR3 is TGTGCCAGCAGCTTCGCGGGTGGATCAGAGACCCAGTACTTC.

The chain employs TRBV20-1 and TRBJ2-7, with 8 bases aligning to TRBD1. With V trimmed by 6 bases and J by 7 bases, 5 bases remained unmatched. The CDR3 spans 11 residues. Per germline, CDR1 DFQATT and CDR2 SNEGSKA (reference sequence). The CDR3 region is CSARGLFEQYV. The DNA for the CDR3 is TGCAGTGCCAGGGGGCTTTTTGAGCAGTACGTC.

This clone was recorded only once. V is TRBV19 and J is TRBJ2-7; a weak D match, TRBD2 (5 bases). Trimming cost V 6 bases and J 6 bases, with 15 bases left between them. The CDR3 is made up of 13 amino acids. CDR1 is LNHDA and CDR2 is SQIVND in the germline V gene (reference sequence). CDR3 region: CASSSGLAGEQYF. Written as DNA, the CDR3 is TGTGCCAGTAGCTCCGGACTCGCTGGCGAGCAGTACTTC.

The sample holds one count of this clone. The chain carries TRBV6-1 and TRBJ1-4, with D unclear. V lost 3 bases and J lost 0, with 8 bases in between. This CDR3 has 15 residues. Germline assignment: CDR1 MNHNS and CDR2 SASEGT. The CDR3 here is CASSEEPSTNEKLFF. CDR3 nucleotides: TGTGCCAGCAGTGAGGAGCCGTCAACTAATGAAAAACTGTTTTTT.

There are a few counts of this clone. This chain uses TRBV5-6 with TRBJ2-3, with 9 bases matching TRBD1. The CDR3 spans 18 residues. CDR1 is SGHDT, CDR2 YYEEEE, per germline. The V segment lost 4 bases and the J segment 6 bases; nucleotides outside the gene matches: 18. Written as DNA, the CDR3 is TGTGCCAGCAGCAACCCCAACCACAGGGGGCGGTCTGTTGATACGCAGTATTTT. It is translated as CASSNPNHRGRSVDTQYF.

The chain carries TRBV4-1 and TRBJ1-5; 8 positions agree with TRBD1. The CDR3 is made up of 15 amino acids. Germline V gene data show CDR1 as MGHRA and CDR2 as YSYEKL. V shed 4 bases, J shed 1 base, and the junction held 3 bases outside the gene matches. DNA of the CDR3: TGCGCCAGCAGCCGTGACAGGGGCAGCAATCAGCCCCAGCATTTT. As protein: CASSRDRGSNQPQHF.

V gene TRBV2 combines with J gene TRBJ1-2; 7 bases are a match to TRBD1. The CDR3 spans 15 residues. Trimming took 5 bases from V and 2 from J; bases not matched to a gene: 8. The germline gives CDR1 SNHLY, CDR2 FYNNEI. CDR3 amino acids: CASSSERGQNYGYTF. The DNA for the CDR3 is TGTGCCAGCAGTTCGGAAAGGGGACAGAACTATGGCTACACCTTC.

This chain links TRBV15 with TRBJ1-2; D call uncertain. The CDR3 spans 17 residues. Germline V lookup: CDR1 LNHNV, CDR2 YYDKDF (reference sequence). V lost 4 bases and J 2 bases, leaving 20 bases between the germline ends. CDR3 nucleotides: TGTGCCACCAGCACGCCTCCAGGAACCTTTTCCAACTATGGCTACACCTTC. Translating gives CATSTPPGTFSNYGYTF.

This CDR3 is CATARGGSYNEQFF. In DNA form, the CDR3 reads TGTGCCACCGCGCGGGGGGGTTCCTACAATGAGCAGTTCTTC. The J gene is TRBJ2-1, the V gene TRBV6-5, with 9 positions matching TRBD2. This CDR3 comprises 14 residues. In germline, CDR1 is MNHEY, CDR2 SVGAGI. Losses at the gene ends were 10 bases for V and 1 base for J; bases not matched to a gene: 5.

The J gene is TRBJ2-1, the V gene TRBV9; maybe TRBD2 (7 bases). Trimming pared 0 bases from V and 6 bases from J, leaving 16 bases between. The CDR3 totals 16 residues. Germline values: CDR1 SGDLS, CDR2 YYNGEE. The CDR3 DNA follows: TGTGCCAGCAGCGTAGCCGTGGGGGGGCTCAGCAATGAGCAGTTCTTC. Amino acid sequence: CASSVAVGGLSNEQFF.

This clone was recorded once. The V gene is TRBV3-1 (or the pseudogene TRBV3-2), the J gene TRBJ1-1, with a weak D call TRBD1 (6 bases). With 6 bases removed from V and 0 bases from J, the gap between germline ends came to 11 bases. The V gene's germline CDR1 is LGHDT and CDR2 YNNKEL (reference sequence). There are 14 residues in the CDR3. Here the CDR3 reads CASRRTDLNTEAFF. DNA for the CDR3: TGTGCCAGCAGGAGGACAGATTTGAACACTGAAGCTTTCTTT.

With respect to this clone: An end of the junction differs from the germline gene, which may be a read error. The genes are TRBV6-1 and TRBJ1-6; D is unclear. Germline V lookup: CDR1 MNHNS, CDR2 SASEGT. The CDR3 consists of 13 residues. CDR3 protein: CASRERVNSPLHF. The CDR3 DNA is TGTGCCAGCCGTGAACGAGTCAATTCACCCCTCCACTTT.

There are a few counts of this clone. V is TRBV5-5 and J is TRBJ1-2; 9 nucleotides align to TRBD1. The germline V gene encodes CDR1 SGHKS and CDR2 YYEKEE (reference sequence). V shed 4 bases and J 8 bases; nucleotides not matched to a gene: 6. This CDR3 contains 13 residues. The CDR3 DNA reads as TGTGCCAGCAGCCCTGGACAGGGGTTGGGCTACACCTTC. Translated, it gives CASSPGQGLGYTF.

V gene TRBV5-1 combines with J gene TRBJ2-7, with 7 nucleotides matching TRBD1. Germline assignment: CDR1 SGHRS and CDR2 YFSETQ. CDR3 length equals 14 residues. The V and J ends lost 4 bases and 2 bases, in that order; junction bases with no gene match: 6. The CDR3 reads CASSIPGQTYEQYF. CDR3 nucleotides: TGCGCCAGCAGCATACCGGGACAGACCTACGAGCAGTACTTC. The full variable domain, in which reference TRBV5-1 and TRBJ2-7 provide the parts outside the CDR3, is KAGVTQTPRYLIKTRGQQVTLSCSPISGHRSVSWYQQTPGQGLQFLFEYFSETQRNKGNFPGRFSGRQFSNSRSEMNVSTLELGDSALYLCASSIPGQTYEQYFGPGTRLTVT.

This chain uses TRBV10-1 with TRBJ2-3; no clear D. Germline loops: CDR1 WNHNN, CDR2 SYGVQD (reference sequence). The CDR3 sequence is 13 residues long. With 3 bases removed from V and 2 bases from J, the gap between germline ends came to 6 bases. CDR3 sequence: CASSEPDTDTQYF. The CDR3 DNA follows: TGCGCCAGCAGTGAACCAGACACAGATACGCAGTATTTT.

This clone was observed once. The genes are TRBV10-3 and TRBJ1-2; the match to TRBD1 covers 7 bases. Per germline, CDR1 ENHRY and CDR2 SYGVKD. The CDR3 runs 13 residues. The ends lost 6 bases at V and 4 bases at J; junction bases unmatched: 5. The CDR3 is CAISRQGSYGYTF. The CDR3 DNA reads as TGTGCCATCAGCCGACAGGGTAGCTATGGCTACACCTTC.

The chain has TRBV30 and TRBJ1-5; no clear D gene. Germline lookup yields CDR1 GTSNPN and CDR2 SVGIG (reference sequence). CDR3 size: 13 residues. Trimming pared 0 bases from V and 13 bases from J, leaving 16 bases between. The CDR3: CAWSVKSLSGQHF. The DNA for the CDR3 is TGTGCCTGGAGTGTAAAATCTTTGTCGGGACAGCATTTT. Combining the CDR3 with reference TRBV30 and TRBJ1-5 gives the whole variable domain SQTIHQWPATLVQPVGSPLSLECTVEGTSNPNLYWYRQAAGRGLQLLFYSVGIGQISSEVPQNLSASRPQDRQFILSSKKLLLSDSGFYLCAWSVKSLSGQHFGDGTRLSIL.

This chain connects TRBV19 to TRBJ2-6, with 7 nucleotides matching TRBD2. Germline trimming cut 7 bases from V and 2 bases from J; bases unmatched to any gene: 5. This CDR3 has 15 amino acids. Germline V gives CDR1 LNHDA, CDR2 SQIVND (reference sequence). The CDR3 DNA is TGTGCCAGTACCTCGGCGGGGGCTGGGGCCAACGTCCTGACTTTC. Translated, it gives CASTSAGAGANVLTF.

The chain couples TRBV5-5 to TRBJ1-4; D possibly corresponds to TRBD1 (6 bases). Germline CDR1 reads SGHKS; CDR2 reads YYEKEE (reference sequence). Trimming stripped 0 bases from V and 4 bases from J, with 13 bases between. This CDR3 has 16 residues. In DNA form, the CDR3 reads TGTGCCAGCAGCTTGGTGTTCGGACAGAGTAATGAAAAACTGTTTTTT. As protein: CASSLVFGQSNEKLFF.

The rearrangement joins TRBV6-5 to TRBJ2-1; no clear D gene. CDR3 length: 16 amino acids. V was trimmed by 0 bases and J by 3 bases, leaving 12 bases between them. Germline assignment: CDR1 MNHEY and CDR2 SVGAGI. Here the CDR3 reads CASSYSRSTGYNEQFF. CDR3 bases: TGTGCCAGCAGTTACTCGCGGAGTACCGGCTACAATGAGCAGTTCTTC.

V usage is TRBV27 and J usage is TRBJ1-6; possible D gene TRBD1, 6 bases. Germline values: CDR1 MNHEY, CDR2 SMNVEV (reference sequence). The ends were cut back, 6 bases at V and 7 bases at J, with 13 bases in the middle. This CDR3 has 14 residues. CDR3 nucleotides: TGTGCCAGCAGCCTAACAGGGTTAAATTCACCCCTCCACTTT. This codes for CASSLTGLNSPLHF.